Detailed here is one TCR beta chain. What antigen it recognizes has not been identified. The sequencing machine was an Illumina HiSeq 2000. TCR beta cDNA libraries were made by 5'RACE template switching that added a universal primer site and unique molecular identifiers. Synthesis of cDNA was primed from the TCR beta constant segment and was followed by two consecutive PCR amplification steps. The authors' analysis ran thus. MIGEC handled demultiplexing of the reads and grouping by UMI, while MiTCR was used to assemble and quantify clonotypes. Only TCR cDNA sequences supported by at least two reads were kept to exclude erroneous sequences. The tcR package was used for downstream repertoire analysis, and clonotypes were matched between fractions using CDR3 nucleotide sequence together with V segment. VDJmatch was used to annotate antigen specificity against VDJdb, with one amino acid substitution allowed in CDR3. Following reprocessing of the reads by TCRdb, the data hold one row per CDR3 protein sequence and no DNA is available. These V and J calls rely on TCRdb rather than the paper's analysis. This sample's table has entries for 500,000 to 600,000 distinct CDR3 sequences. The ten biggest clones cover approximately 3.6% of the sample.

This specimen comes from a study of T cells expressing NK-cell markers (dated by TCRdb to 2018 to 2020). Broadly, across the study: In sorted CD3+CD56+NKG2C+, CD3+CD56+NKG2C- and CD3+CD56-NKG2C+ T-cell subsets from 7 to 9 donors, TCR beta-chain repertoires were profiled. Seven of the eight sequenced donors were HCMV-seropositive and one was HCMV-seronegative. The eight sequenced donors were randomly selected healthy volunteers, three men and five women. Illumina HiSeq 2000/2500, MiSeq or NextSeq was used to sequence libraries as 2 x 150 bp reads. Here is what the overall study found, with its caveats: Whether the expanded NKG2C-expressing T cell clones were specific for HCMV antigens remained unclear. In over 5 donors, the dominant CD3+CD56+NKG2C+ clonotypes were among the top 10 CD8+ clonotypes and accounted for about 1.0-8% of CD8+ T cells. Those dominant clonotypes were again the most abundant among CD3+CD56-NKG2C+ cells in a few donors, at about 25-65%.

To determine HCMV serostatus, a commercial ELISA kit was used to detect HCMV-specific IgG in serum. Ficoll density gradient centrifugation was used to isolate peripheral blood mononuclear cells from blood. The sample was blood T cells: a sorted CD56 or NKG2C T cell subset, CD4+ or CD8+ T cells, or bulk PBMC T cells (not recorded which). The receptor comes from a man aged 18 to 29 in good health. Donor details come from another sample of the same person, matched by shared clones.

CDR3 region: CASKRDRAGGYTF. The chain links TRBV12-3 or TRBV12-4 with TRBJ1-2. Taken from cysteine to phenylalanine, the CDR3 has 13 residues. The coding DNA is unavailable.